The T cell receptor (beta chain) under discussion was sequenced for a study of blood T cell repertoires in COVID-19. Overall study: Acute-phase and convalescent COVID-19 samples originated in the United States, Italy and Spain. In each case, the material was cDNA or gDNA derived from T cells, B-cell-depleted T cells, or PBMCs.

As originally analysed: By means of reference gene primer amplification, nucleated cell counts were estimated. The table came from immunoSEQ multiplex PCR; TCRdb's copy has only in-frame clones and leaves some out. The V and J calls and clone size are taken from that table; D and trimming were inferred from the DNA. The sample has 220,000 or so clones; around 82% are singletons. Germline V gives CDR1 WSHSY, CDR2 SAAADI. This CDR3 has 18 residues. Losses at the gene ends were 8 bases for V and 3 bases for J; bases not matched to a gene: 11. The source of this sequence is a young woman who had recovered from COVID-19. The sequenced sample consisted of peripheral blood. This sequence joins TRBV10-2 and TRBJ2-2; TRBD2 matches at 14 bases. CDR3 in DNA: TGCGCCAGCCCTAAGACTAGCGGGAGGGCCTTCGACACCGGGGAGCTGTTTTTT. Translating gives CASPKTSGRAFDTGELFF.